What follows describes a single T cell receptor (beta chain). Germline CDR1 and CDR2: MNHEY and SMNVEV (reference sequence). The CDR3 runs to 15 residues. Trimming removed 5 bases at V and 2 bases at J, with 16 bases between. TCRdb keeps only in-frame clones here, not all; method: immunoSEQ multiplex PCR. The sample lists about 240,000 clones; around 82% were seen once. These data come from a study of Tregs in tolerant kidney transplant recipients. The chain employs TRBV27 and TRBJ2-7; D is undetermined. The sequenced material came from CD4+ T cells from blood. The clonotype comes from a human donor in good health. This CDR3 reads CASSNRWQVAYEQYF. In DNA, the CDR3 is TGTGCCAGCAGTAATCGTTGGCAGGTAGCCTACGAGCAGTACTTC.